The entry below describes one TCR beta chain. These data originate in a study of blood T cell repertoires in COVID-19. On the study more broadly: Sample material is recorded as cDNA or gDNA derived from T cells, B-cell-depleted T cells, or PBMCs.

Profiling relied on immunoSEQ multiplex PCR, and the TCRdb table lists in-frame clones only, not all of them. The table records roughly 280,000 clones, 75% to 90% of them present only once. CDR1 is SGDLS and CDR2 is YYNGEE in the germline V gene. This CDR3 region has 14 residues. V lost 3 bases and J lost 3, with 10 bases in between. This chain uses TRBV9 with TRBJ1-5; D ambiguous. Sequenced material: peripheral blood. The source of this sequence is a man over 45 with acute or convalescent COVID-19. This CDR3 reads CASSARGDNQPQHF. CDR3 DNA: TGTGCCAGCAGCGCCCGCGGTGACAATCAGCCCCAGCATTTT. Full variable domain (missing parts from reference TRBV9 and TRBJ1-5): DSGVTQTPKHLITATGQRVTLRCSPRSGDLSVYWYQQSLDQGLQFLIQYYNGEERAKGNILERFSAQQFPDLHSELNLSSLELGDSALYFCASSARGDNQPQHFGDGTRLSIL.